These T cell receptor beta chains were read from a single sample in a study of blood T cell repertoires in COVID-19. Profiled with immunoSEQ multiplex PCR; TCRdb holds only in-frame clones, not every one. The sample lists around 250,000 clones, approximately 91% occurring once. What was sequenced was peripheral blood. The receptor set was obtained from a woman aged 40-49 years who had recovered from COVID-19. Each CDR3 is given with its conserved first and last residue. The D gene is left open where the match is weak. Rows may omit the clone size; those that give it use once, few, many or a size class.

v_call	d_call	clone_size	j_call	cdr3_nt	cdr3_aa
TRBV9	TRBD1	NA	TRBJ1-2	TGTGCCAGCAGCGTAACCCGGGACAGGGGTGCCTATGGCTACACCTTC	CASSVTRDRGAYGYTF
TRBV11-2	NA	NA	TRBJ2-5	TGTGCCAGCAGCTACGCAGGAAATACGCAAGAGACCCAGTACTTC	CASSYAGNTQETQYF
TRBV9	NA	NA	TRBJ2-6	TGTGCCAGCAGCGTAGGACTGTTCTCTGGGGCCAACGTCCTGACTTTC	CASSVGLFSGANVLTF
TRBV7-8	TRBD2	NA	TRBJ2-1	TGTGCCAGCAGCCCGACTAGCGGGAGCGAGTACAATGAGCAGTTCTTC	CASSPTSGSEYNEQFF
TRBV4-1	NA	NA	TRBJ2-6	TGCGCCAGCAGCCAAGTAACGGGACACGGAGGCTCTGGGGCCAACGTCCTGACTTTC	CASSQVTGHGGSGANVLTF
TRBV11-2	NA	NA	TRBJ1-1	TGTGCCAGCAGCCAGGCGGGAGTCACTGAAGCTTTCTTT	CASSQAGVTEAFF
TRBV7-3	TRBD2	NA	TRBJ2-1	TGTGCCAGCAGCGAAGGGACTAGCGGGAATGATGAGCAGTTCTTC	CASSEGTSGNDEQFF
TRBV18	TRBD1	NA	TRBJ1-3	TGTGCCAGCTCTCAGGGGACAGCAAGTAATCGTGGAAACACCATATATTTT	CASSQGTASNRGNTIYF
TRBV4-1	NA	NA	TRBJ2-7	TGCGCCAGCAGCCAAGTGGATAGCGGCTACGAGCAGTACTTC	CASSQVDSGYEQYF
TRBV4-2	NA	NA	TRBJ1-2	TGTGCCAGCAGCCAAGTCGCCCCGGGGGGGCTGGGGTATGGCTACACCTTC	CASSQVAPGGLGYGYTF
TRBV19	NA	NA	TRBJ1-3	TGTGCCAGTGAGCCGGGACTCGGAAACACCATATATTTT	CASEPGLGNTIYF
TRBV30	NA	NA	TRBJ1-1	TGTGCCTGGAGTGTACATACAGGGCTAAACACTGAAGCTTTCTTT	CAWSVHTGLNTEAFF
TRBV5-1	TRBD2	NA	TRBJ2-3	TGCGCCAGCAGCTCCGGGACTATCTTCGACGCGCAGTATTTT	CASSSGTIFDAQYF
TRBV28	NA	NA	TRBJ1-2	TGTGCCAGCAATGATACACCTTATGGCTACACCTTC	CASNDTPYGYTF
TRBV27	NA	NA	TRBJ2-1	TGTGCCAGCACAACCGGTAGCTCCTACAATGAGCAGTTCTTC	CASTTGSSYNEQFF
TRBV3-1/TRBV3-2	TRBD2	NA	TRBJ2-5	TGTGCCAGCAGCCACTCCGGGACTAGTGGGGAGACCCAGTACTTC	CASSHSGTSGETQYF
TRBV19	TRBD1	NA	TRBJ2-3	TGTGCCAGTAGCCTTCGGGACAGGGGGCGGCCTAGTGACACAGATACGCAGTATTTT	CASSLRDRGRPSDTDTQYF
TRBV14	NA	NA	TRBJ2-1	TGTGCCAGCAGCCATCTAGAAAACAATGAGCAGTTCTTC	CASSHLENNEQFF
TRBV7-6	TRBD2	NA	TRBJ2-1	TGTGCCAGCAGCTTTCTAGCGGGAGGTGCCAATGAGCAGTTCTTC	CASSFLAGGANEQFF
TRBV19	NA	NA	TRBJ2-7	TGTGCCAGTAGTCCTCCCCCAAACGCGGGGTTGAGCAACGAGCAGTACTTC	CASSPPPNAGLSNEQYF
TRBV19	NA	NA	TRBJ2-3	TGTGCCAGTATAGCGCGACACGCAGATACGCAGTATTTT	CASIARHADTQYF
TRBV9	TRBD2	NA	TRBJ2-3	TGTGCCAGCAGCGGCGAGGTAGCGGGACTACCTAGCACAGATACGCAGTATTTT	CASSGEVAGLPSTDTQYF
TRBV3-1/TRBV3-2	TRBD2	NA	TRBJ2-7	TGTGCCAGCAGCCCCAAGGGGACTAGCGGGAGTTACGAGCAGTACTTC	CASSPKGTSGSYEQYF
TRBV6-6	TRBD1	NA	TRBJ1-1	TGTGCCAGCAGTGAGACACAGGGGCGGTGGACTGAAGCTTTCTTT	CASSETQGRWTEAFF
TRBV18	TRBD2	NA	TRBJ2-2	TGTGCCAGCTCCCCCCGACTAGCGGGGCCAGCGAACACCGGGGAGCTGTTTTTT	CASSPRLAGPANTGELFF
TRBV2	NA	NA	TRBJ1-2	TGTGCCAGCCGCGGGGTCGGATATGGCTACACCTTC	CASRGVGYGYTF
TRBV11-2	TRBD1	NA	TRBJ1-1	TGTGCCAGCAGCCCGGACAGGGGGGGGACTGAAGCTTTCTTT	CASSPDRGGTEAFF
TRBV5-1	TRBD1	NA	TRBJ2-2	TGCGCCAGCAGCTTCCGACAGGGGGCGAACACCGGGGAGCTGTTTTTT	CASSFRQGANTGELFF
TRBV6-4	TRBD2	NA	TRBJ2-2	TGTGTCACGCATAGCGGGAGCGGGGACACCGGGGAGCTGTTTTTT	CVTHSGSGDTGELFF
TRBV6-5	NA	NA	TRBJ1-5	TGTGCCAGCAGTCTCGGGGATCAGCCCCAGCATTTT	CASSLGDQPQHF
TRBV4-1	NA	NA	TRBJ2-5	TGCGCCAGCAGCCCACAACCCCAAGAGACCCAGTACTTC	CASSPQPQETQYF
TRBV30	NA	NA	TRBJ2-1	TGTGCCTGGGGCCAGGGGTTCGGCAATGAGCAGTTCTTC	CAWGQGFGNEQFF
TRBV3-1/TRBV3-2	TRBD2	NA	TRBJ2-5	TGTGCCAGCAGAGATGGCGGGAGGATTGAGACCCAGTACTTC	CASRDGGRIETQYF
TRBV6-8	NA	few	TRBJ1-5	TGTGCCAGCAGTTACTCGTCGAATCGCGAAAGCAATCAGCCCCAGCATTTT	CASSYSSNRESNQPQHF
TRBV19	NA	NA	TRBJ2-2	TGTGCCAGTAGTATTCCCCTAGGGGAGCTGTTTTTT	CASSIPLGELFF
TRBV7-9	NA	few	TRBJ1-1	TGTGCCAGCATATGGACTGTGAACACTGAAGCTTTCTTT	CASIWTVNTEAFF
TRBV7-9	TRBD2	NA	TRBJ2-1	TGTGCCAGCAGCTTAGCTGGCGGGGGTAATGTCAATGAGCAGTTCTTC	CASSLAGGGNVNEQFF
TRBV21-1	NA	NA	TRBJ1-1	TGTGCCAGCAGCAAAGCGGCCCCTTTTTGGGACAGGAGAGGAGCTTTCTTT	CASSKAAPFWDRRGAFF
TRBV30	TRBD1	NA	TRBJ1-1	TGTGCCTGGATCCCCGGGACAGGGTCGTCTGAAGCTTTCTTT	CAWIPGTGSSEAFF
TRBV2	NA	NA	TRBJ2-1	TGTGCCAGCAGTGCTCAGGGAGGAACCTACAATGAGCAGTTCTTC	CASSAQGGTYNEQFF
TRBV29-1	NA	NA	TRBJ2-1	TGCAGCGTTGGAGTTGGCGGGATCAGCAATGAGCAGTTCTTC	CSVGVGGISNEQFF
TRBV27	NA	NA	TRBJ2-1	TGTGCCAGCAGTTGGAGAGTGGGGCAAGAGCGGTTCTTC	CASSWRVGQERFF
TRBV5-1	NA	NA	TRBJ2-2	TGCGCCAGCAGCGACACAGGGTCGAGCACCGGGGAGCTGTTTTTT	CASSDTGSSTGELFF
TRBV9	TRBD2	NA	TRBJ2-3	TGTGCCAGCAGCTTACGGGGACTAGCGGATCTCACAGATACGCAGTATTTT	CASSLRGLADLTDTQYF
TRBV19	NA	NA	TRBJ1-6	TGTGCCAGTCTTGGGGCGCCCGACGTCGTCTATAATTCACCCCTCCACTTT	CASLGAPDVVYNSPLHF
TRBV2	TRBD1	NA	TRBJ2-5	TGTGCCAGCACCGGGGCAGGGGGCCAAGAGACCCAGTACTTC	CASTGAGGQETQYF